The 12 T cell receptor beta chains reported below all come from one sample, sequenced in a study of beta chain features in type 1 diabetes. The sequenced template was cDNA made from the entire isolated RNA. This table comes from immunoSEQ multiplex PCR, and its TCRdb copy is limited to in-frame clones, with some not included. The table includes roughly 610,000 clones, around 16% detected once. Sequencing was carried out using naive CD4+ T cells from blood. Source of these receptors: a man in his late teens or twenties in good health.

The CDR3 sequence is CASSLGPGQSRGEQFF. The CDR3 DNA reads TGTGCCAGCAGCTTAGGGCCGGGACAGAGCCGGGGTGAGCAGTTCTTC. The chain employs TRBV7-2 and TRBJ2-1; 7 bases are a match to TRBD1. This CDR3 has 16 residues. Unmatched junction bases numbered 12, after V lost 1 base and J lost 9 bases. Germline assignment: CDR1 SGHTA and CDR2 FQGNSA.

The CDR3 sequence: CASSAVSADTQYF. The CDR3 DNA is TGTGCCAGCAGCGCTGTATCAGCAGATACGCAGTATTTT. The chain joins TRBV9 to TRBJ2-3; D unresolved. Germline V gene sequence: CDR1 SGDLS, CDR2 YYNGEE. V lost 3 bases, J lost 4 bases, and 9 bases lay in between. The CDR3 has 13 residues.

V is TRBV9 and J is TRBJ1-1; TRBD1 aligns across 12 bases. Germline CDR1 is SGDLS and CDR2 is YYNGEE. This CDR3 has 17 residues. The V gene end was trimmed by 1 base and the J gene end by 5 bases; junction bases not matched to a gene: 9. This CDR3 reads CASSVSGQGAGQTEAFF. The CDR3 nucleotides read TGTGCCAGCAGCGTATCGGGACAGGGGGCAGGCCAAACTGAAGCTTTCTTT.

The chain carries TRBV27 and TRBJ1-6; TRBD1 aligns across 7 bases. V was pared by 6 bases and J by 6 bases, with 8 bases of the junction left unmatched. CDR1 MNHEY and CDR2 SMNVEV come from the germline V gene (reference sequence). The CDR3 is made up of 15 amino acids. The chain's CDR3 is CASRTQGLGNSPLHF. In nucleotides, the CDR3 is TGTGCCAGCAGGACACAGGGGCTCGGTAATTCACCCCTCCACTTT.

V is TRBV23-1 and J is TRBJ2-2, with 9 bases that match TRBD1. TRBV23-1 is placed among ORFs of uncertain function. This CDR3 has 15 amino acids. J gave up 1 base and V 4 bases, and 1 base lay outside the gene matches. CDR3 protein: CASSPDRGNTGELFF. In nucleotides, the CDR3 is TGCGCCAGCAGTCCGGACAGGGGGAACACCGGGGAGCTGTTTTTT.

This clone has just a few counts. The V and J genes are TRBV7-2 and TRBJ2-5; D might be TRBD2 (7 bases). Per germline, CDR1 SGHTA and CDR2 FQGNSA. Trimming shortened V by 1 base and J by 5 bases, and 11 bases separated the two germline ends. The CDR3 has 14 residues. The CDR3 protein is CASSLVRGGETQYF. The CDR3 region has the DNA TGTGCCAGCAGCTTAGTCAGGGGAGGGGAGACCCAGTACTTC.

V gene TRBV27 combines with J gene TRBJ1-1, with D unresolved. CDR1 and CDR2 from the germline V gene are MNHEY and SMNVEV (reference sequence). Trimming took 7 bases from V and 1 from J, leaving 13 bases between them. CDR3 length: 14 residues. In nucleotides, the CDR3 is TGTGCCAGCAACGCCGGTTGGGAGAACACTGAAGCTTTCTTT. Protein product: CASNAGWENTEAFF.

This sequence joins TRBV4-3 and TRBJ1-4; D may be TRBD1 (6 bases). Trimming took off 0 bases at V and 8 bases at J, with 13 bases between the two ends. The germline V gene has CDR1 LGHNA and CDR2 YSLEER. CDR3 length: 15 amino acids. The CDR3 protein is CASSQDHRGREKLFF. CDR3 bases: TGCGCCAGCAGCCAAGATCACCGGGGGCGAGAAAAACTGTTTTTT.

The V and J genes are TRBV7-2 and TRBJ2-5; D is unresolved. V gave up 3 bases and J gave up 0 bases, with 5 bases separating them. CDR1 is SGHTA and CDR2 is FQGNSA in the germline V gene. CDR3 length: 13 amino acids. CDR3 in amino acids: CASSFRYQETQYF. The CDR3 DNA reads TGTGCCAGCAGCTTTAGGTACCAAGAGACCCAGTACTTC. The full variable domain, completed using reference TRBV7-2 and TRBJ2-5, is GAGVSQSPSNKVTEKGKDVELRCDPISGHTALYWYRQSLGQGLEFLIYFQGNSAPDKSGLPSDRFSAERTGGSVSTLTIQRTQQEDSAVYLCASSFRYQETQYFGPGTRLLVL.

The chain carries TRBV6-6 and TRBJ1-4; D perhaps matches TRBD1 (5 bases). Germline CDR1 reads MNHNY; CDR2 reads SVGAGI (reference sequence). CDR3 size: 14 residues. V lost 0 bases, J lost 8 bases, and 10 bases lay in between. The CDR3: CASSYSGLREKLFF. The CDR3 DNA reads as TGTGCCAGCAGTTACTCGGGGCTGCGGGAAAAACTGTTTTTT.

Here the CDR3 reads CASSNGPFQETQYF. The CDR3 DNA sequence: TGTGCCAGCAGTAATGGCCCATTCCAAGAGACCCAGTACTTC. The chain links TRBV6-6 to TRBJ2-5, with unresolved D. This CDR3 has 14 amino acids. Trimming removed 5 bases from V and 1 base from J, with 11 bases in between. The germline CDR1 and CDR2 sequences are MNHNY and SVGAGI (reference sequence).

The chain combines TRBV19 with TRBJ2-6; the D gene is possibly TRBD2 (5 bases). Germline lookup yields CDR1 LNHDA and CDR2 SQIVND (reference sequence). Trimming took off 4 bases at V and 2 bases at J, with 9 bases between the two ends. The CDR3 totals 15 residues. The CDR3 is CASSSKGAGANVLTF. CDR3 nucleotide sequence: TGTGCCAGTAGTAGTAAGGGAGCTGGGGCCAACGTCCTGACTTTC.